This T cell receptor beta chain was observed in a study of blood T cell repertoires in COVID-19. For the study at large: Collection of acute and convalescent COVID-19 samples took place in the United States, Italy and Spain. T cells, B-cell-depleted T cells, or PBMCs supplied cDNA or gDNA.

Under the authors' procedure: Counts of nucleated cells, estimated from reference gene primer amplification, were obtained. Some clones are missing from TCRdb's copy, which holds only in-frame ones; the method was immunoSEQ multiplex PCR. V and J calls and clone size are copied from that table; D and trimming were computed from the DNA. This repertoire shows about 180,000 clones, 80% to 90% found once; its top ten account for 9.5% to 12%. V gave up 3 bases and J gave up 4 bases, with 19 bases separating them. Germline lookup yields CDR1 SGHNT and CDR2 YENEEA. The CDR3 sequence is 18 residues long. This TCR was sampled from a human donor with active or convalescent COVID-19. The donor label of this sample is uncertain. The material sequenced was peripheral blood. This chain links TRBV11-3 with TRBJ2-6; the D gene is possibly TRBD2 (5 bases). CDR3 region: CASSFEGGSTLGANVLTF. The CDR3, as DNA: TGTGCCAGCAGCTTCGAGGGCGGTTCGACTCTGGGGGCCAACGTCCTGACTTTC.